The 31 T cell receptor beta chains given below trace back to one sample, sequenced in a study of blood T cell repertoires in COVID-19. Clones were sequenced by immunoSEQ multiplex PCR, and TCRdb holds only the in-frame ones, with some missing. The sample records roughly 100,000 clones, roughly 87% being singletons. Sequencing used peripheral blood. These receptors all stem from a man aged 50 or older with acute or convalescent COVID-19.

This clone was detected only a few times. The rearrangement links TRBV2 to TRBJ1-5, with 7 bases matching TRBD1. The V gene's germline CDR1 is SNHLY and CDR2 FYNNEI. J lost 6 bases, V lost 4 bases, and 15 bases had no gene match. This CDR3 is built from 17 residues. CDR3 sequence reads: CASSVWAGFPGGQPQHF. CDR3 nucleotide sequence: TGTGCCAGCAGTGTTTGGGCAGGTTTCCCAGGGGGTCAGCCCCAGCATTTT.

As DNA, the CDR3 is TGTGCCAGCAGCTTACGCCTTACAGGGCTTTACACCGGGGAGCTGTTTTTT. Translating it yields CASSLRLTGLYTGELFF. This chain uses TRBV11-2 with TRBJ2-2; D perhaps matches TRBD1 (6 bases). Germline-derived CDR1 and CDR2 are SGHAT and FQNNGV. The CDR3 consists of 17 residues. Deletions cut 2 bases from V and 3 bases from J, with 16 bases between.

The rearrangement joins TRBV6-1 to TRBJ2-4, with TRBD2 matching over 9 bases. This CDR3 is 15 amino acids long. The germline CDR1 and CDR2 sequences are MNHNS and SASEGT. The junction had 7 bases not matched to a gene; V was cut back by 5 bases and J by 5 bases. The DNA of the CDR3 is TGTGCCAGCAGTCCCGGGACTAGCTGGCAAAACATTCAGTACTTC. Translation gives CASSPGTSWQNIQYF.

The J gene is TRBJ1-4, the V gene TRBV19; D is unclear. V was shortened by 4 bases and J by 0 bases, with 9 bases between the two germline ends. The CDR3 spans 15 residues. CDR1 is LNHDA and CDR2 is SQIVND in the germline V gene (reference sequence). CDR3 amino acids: CASSRAVATNEKLFF. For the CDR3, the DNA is TGTGCCAGTAGTAGGGCTGTTGCAACTAATGAAAAACTGTTTTTT.

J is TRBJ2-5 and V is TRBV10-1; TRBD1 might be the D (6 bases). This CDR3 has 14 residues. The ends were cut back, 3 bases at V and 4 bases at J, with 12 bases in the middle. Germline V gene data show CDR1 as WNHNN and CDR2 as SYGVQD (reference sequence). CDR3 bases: TGCGCCAGCAGTGAAAACAGGGCAACAGAGACCCAGTACTTC. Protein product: CASSENRATETQYF.

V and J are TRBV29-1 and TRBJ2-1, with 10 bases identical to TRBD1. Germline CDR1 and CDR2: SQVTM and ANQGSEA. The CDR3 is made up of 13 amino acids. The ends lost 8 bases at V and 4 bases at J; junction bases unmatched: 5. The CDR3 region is CSMRQGAYNEQFF. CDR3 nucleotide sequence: TGCAGCATGAGACAGGGGGCTTACAATGAGCAGTTCTTC.

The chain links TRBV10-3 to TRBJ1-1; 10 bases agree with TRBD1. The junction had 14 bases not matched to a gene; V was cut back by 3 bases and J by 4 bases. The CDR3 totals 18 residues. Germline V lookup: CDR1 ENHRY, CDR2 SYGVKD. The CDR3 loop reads CAISERGQGRPGGTEAFF. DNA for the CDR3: TGTGCCATCAGTGAACGGGGACAGGGGAGACCGGGGGGCACTGAAGCTTTCTTT.

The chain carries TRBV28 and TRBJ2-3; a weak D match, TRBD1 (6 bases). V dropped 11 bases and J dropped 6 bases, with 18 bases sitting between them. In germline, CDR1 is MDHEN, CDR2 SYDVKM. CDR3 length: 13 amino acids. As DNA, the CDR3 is TGTGCCTCCTTCCAGGGGTCCCAGGATACGCAGTATTTT. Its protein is CASFQGSQDTQYF.

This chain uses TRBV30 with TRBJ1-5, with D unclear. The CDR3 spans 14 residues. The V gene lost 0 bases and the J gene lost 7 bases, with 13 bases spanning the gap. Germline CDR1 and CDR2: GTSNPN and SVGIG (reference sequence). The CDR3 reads CAWSVSGSYQPQHF. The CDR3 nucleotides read TGTGCCTGGAGTGTTTCGGGTTCATACCAGCCCCAGCATTTT.

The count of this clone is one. The CDR3 DNA reads as TGCGCCAGCAGCTTGCAAATATCGCGGGTGGATTCACCCCTCCACTTT. Amino acids: CASSLQISRVDSPLHF. The rearrangement joins TRBV5-1 to TRBJ1-6; D is unresolved. CDR1 is SGHRS, CDR2 YFSETQ, per germline. The V end was cut by 1 base, the J end by 8 bases, with 16 bases between. CDR3 length: 16 amino acids.

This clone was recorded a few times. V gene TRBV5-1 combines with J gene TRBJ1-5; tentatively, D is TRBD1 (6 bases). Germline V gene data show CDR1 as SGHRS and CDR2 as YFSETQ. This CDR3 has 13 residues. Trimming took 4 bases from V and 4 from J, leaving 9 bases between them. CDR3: CASSVDSNQPQHF. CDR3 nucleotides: TGCGCCAGCAGCGTGGACAGTAATCAGCCCCAGCATTTT.

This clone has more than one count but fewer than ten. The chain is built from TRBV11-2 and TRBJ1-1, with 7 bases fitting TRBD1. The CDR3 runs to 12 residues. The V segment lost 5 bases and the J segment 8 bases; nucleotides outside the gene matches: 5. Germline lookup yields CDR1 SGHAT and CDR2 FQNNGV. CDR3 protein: CASSVRDREAFF. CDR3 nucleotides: TGTGCCAGCAGCGTCCGGGACAGAGAAGCTTTCTTT. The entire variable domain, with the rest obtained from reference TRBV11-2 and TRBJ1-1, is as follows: EAGVAQSPRYKIIEKRQSVAFWCNPISGHATLYWYQQILGQGPKLLIQFQNNGVVDDSQLPKDRFSAERLKGVDSTLKIQPAKLEDSAVYLCASSVRDREAFFGQGTRLTVV.

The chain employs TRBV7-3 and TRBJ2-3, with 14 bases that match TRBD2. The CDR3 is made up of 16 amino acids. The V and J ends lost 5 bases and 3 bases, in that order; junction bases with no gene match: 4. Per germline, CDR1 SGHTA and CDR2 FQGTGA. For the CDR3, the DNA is TGTGCCAGCAGCCGCGGACTAGCGGGAGGAACAGATACGCAGTATTTT. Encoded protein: CASSRGLAGGTDTQYF.

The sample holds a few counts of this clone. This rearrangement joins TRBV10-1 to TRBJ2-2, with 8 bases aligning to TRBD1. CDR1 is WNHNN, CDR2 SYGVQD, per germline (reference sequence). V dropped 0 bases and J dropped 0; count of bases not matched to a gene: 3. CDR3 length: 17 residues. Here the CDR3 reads CASSESTDRANTGELFF. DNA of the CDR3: TGCGCCAGCAGTGAGTCCACGGACAGGGCGAACACCGGGGAGCTGTTTTTT.

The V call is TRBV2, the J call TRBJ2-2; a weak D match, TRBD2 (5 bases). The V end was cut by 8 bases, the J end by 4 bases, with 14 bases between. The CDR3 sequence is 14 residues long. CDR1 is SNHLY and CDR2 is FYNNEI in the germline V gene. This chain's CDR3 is CASGGRRGTGELFF. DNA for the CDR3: TGTGCCAGCGGCGGACGACGGGGCACCGGGGAGCTGTTTTTT.

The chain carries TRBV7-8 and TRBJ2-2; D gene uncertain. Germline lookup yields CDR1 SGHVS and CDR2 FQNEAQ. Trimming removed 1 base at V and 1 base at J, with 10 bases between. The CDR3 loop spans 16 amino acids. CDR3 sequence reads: CASSLVVPLNTGELFF. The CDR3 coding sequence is TGTGCCAGCAGCTTAGTTGTCCCTCTGAACACCGGGGAGCTGTTTTTT.

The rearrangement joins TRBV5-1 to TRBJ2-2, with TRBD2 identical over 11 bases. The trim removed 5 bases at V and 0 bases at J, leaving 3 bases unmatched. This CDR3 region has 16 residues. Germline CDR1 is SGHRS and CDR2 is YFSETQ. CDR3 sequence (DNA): TGCGCCAGCAGAAAGGGACTAGCGGCGAACACCGGGGAGCTGTTTTTT. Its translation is CASRKGLAANTGELFF.

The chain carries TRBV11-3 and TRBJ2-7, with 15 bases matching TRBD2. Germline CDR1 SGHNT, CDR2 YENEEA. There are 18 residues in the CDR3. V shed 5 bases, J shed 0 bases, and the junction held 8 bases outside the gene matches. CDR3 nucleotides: TGTGCCAGCAGCCACGGACTAGCGGGAGGGCGATTCTCCTACGAGCAGTACTTC. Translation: CASSHGLAGGRFSYEQYF.

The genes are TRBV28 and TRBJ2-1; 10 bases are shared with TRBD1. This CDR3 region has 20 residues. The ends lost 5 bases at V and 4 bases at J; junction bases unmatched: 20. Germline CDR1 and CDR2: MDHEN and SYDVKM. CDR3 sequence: CASSTPDRGRDSGLYNEQFF. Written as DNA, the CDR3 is TGTGCCAGCAGTACCCCCGACAGGGGGCGGGATAGCGGGCTATACAATGAGCAGTTCTTC. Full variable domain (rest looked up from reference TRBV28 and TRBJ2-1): DVKVTQSSRYLVKRTGEKVFLECVQDMDHENMFWYRQDPGLGLRLIYFSYDVKMKEKGDIPEGYSVSREKKERFSLILESASTNQTSMYLCASSTPDRGRDSGLYNEQFFGPGTRLTVL.

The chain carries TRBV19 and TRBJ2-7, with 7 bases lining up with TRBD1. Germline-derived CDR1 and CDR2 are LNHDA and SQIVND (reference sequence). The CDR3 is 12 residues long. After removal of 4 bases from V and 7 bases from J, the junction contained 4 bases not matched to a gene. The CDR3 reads CASSTPGGEQYF. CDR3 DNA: TGTGCCAGTAGTACCCCAGGGGGAGAGCAGTACTTC.

The CDR3, as DNA: TGTGCCAGCACCAACTCCCCCATACCTGAAGCTTTCTTT. Amino acids: CASTNSPIPEAFF. The gene calls are TRBV28 and TRBJ1-1, with D uncertain. The CDR3 length is 13 residues. V was cut by 7 bases and J by 6 bases, with 15 bases left in between. From germline, CDR1 is MDHEN and CDR2 SYDVKM.

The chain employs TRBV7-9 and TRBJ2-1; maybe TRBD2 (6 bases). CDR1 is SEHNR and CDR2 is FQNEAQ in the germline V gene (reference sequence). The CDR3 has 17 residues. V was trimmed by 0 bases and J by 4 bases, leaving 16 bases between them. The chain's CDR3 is CASSLAGGEIKYNEQFF. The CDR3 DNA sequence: TGTGCCAGCAGCTTAGCGGGGGGAGAGATCAAATACAATGAGCAGTTCTTC.

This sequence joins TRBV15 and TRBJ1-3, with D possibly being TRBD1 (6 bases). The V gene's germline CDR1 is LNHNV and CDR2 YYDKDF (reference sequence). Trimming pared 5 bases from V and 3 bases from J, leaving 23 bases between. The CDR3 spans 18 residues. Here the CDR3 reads CATSQAGEWGQGGNTIYF. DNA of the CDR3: TGTGCCACCAGCCAAGCGGGGGAATGGGGGCAAGGTGGAAACACCATATATTTT.

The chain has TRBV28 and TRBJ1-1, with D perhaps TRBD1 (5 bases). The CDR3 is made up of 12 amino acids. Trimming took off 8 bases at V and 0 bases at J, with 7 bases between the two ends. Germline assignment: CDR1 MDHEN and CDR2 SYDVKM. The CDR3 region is CASGGMNTEAFF. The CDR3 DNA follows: TGTGCCAGCGGGGGGATGAACACTGAAGCTTTCTTT.

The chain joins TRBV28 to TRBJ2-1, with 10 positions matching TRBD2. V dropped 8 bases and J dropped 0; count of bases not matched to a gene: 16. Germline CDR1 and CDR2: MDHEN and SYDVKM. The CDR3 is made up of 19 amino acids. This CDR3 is CASLTKQWASGSSYNEQFF. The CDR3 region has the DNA TGTGCCAGCCTTACAAAACAGTGGGCTAGCGGGAGCTCCTACAATGAGCAGTTCTTC.

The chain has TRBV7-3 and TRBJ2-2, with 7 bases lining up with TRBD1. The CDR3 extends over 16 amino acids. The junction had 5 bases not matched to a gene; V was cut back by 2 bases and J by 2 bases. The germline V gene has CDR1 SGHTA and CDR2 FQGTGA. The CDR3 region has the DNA TGTGCCAGCAGCTTAGTAGGGGGCGCAAACACCGGGGAGCTGTTTTTT. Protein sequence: CASSLVGGANTGELFF.

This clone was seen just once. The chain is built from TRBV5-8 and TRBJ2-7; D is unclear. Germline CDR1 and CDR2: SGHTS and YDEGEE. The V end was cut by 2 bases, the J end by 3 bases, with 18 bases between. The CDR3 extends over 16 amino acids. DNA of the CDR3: TGTGCCAGCAGCTTTCCGGGTATTTATATTTTCTACGAGCAGTACTTC. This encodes CASSFPGIYIFYEQYF.

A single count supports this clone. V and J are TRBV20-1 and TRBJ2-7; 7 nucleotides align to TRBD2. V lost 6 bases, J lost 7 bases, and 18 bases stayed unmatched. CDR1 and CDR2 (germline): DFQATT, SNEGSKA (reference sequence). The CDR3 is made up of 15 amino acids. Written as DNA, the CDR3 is TGCAGTGCCAGTTGGGGGGGACCCCCAATCACGGAGCAGTACTTC. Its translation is CSASWGGPPITEQYF.

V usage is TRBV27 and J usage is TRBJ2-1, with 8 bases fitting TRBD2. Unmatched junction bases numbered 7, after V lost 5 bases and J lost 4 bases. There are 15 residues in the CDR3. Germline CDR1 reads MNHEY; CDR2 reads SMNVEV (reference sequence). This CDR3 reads CASSPFGRAYNEQFF. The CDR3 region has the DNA TGTGCCAGCAGTCCTTTCGGGAGGGCGTACAATGAGCAGTTCTTC.

The CDR3, as DNA: TGTGCCAGCGGGGGACTATACACCTACAATGAGCAGTTCTTC. This sequence encodes CASGGLYTYNEQFF. The rearrangement joins TRBV9 to TRBJ2-1, with TRBD2 matching over 7 bases. V shed 7 bases, J shed 2 bases, and the junction held 6 bases outside the gene matches. Looked up from germline, CDR1 is SGDLS and CDR2 is YYNGEE. This CDR3 spans 14 amino acids.

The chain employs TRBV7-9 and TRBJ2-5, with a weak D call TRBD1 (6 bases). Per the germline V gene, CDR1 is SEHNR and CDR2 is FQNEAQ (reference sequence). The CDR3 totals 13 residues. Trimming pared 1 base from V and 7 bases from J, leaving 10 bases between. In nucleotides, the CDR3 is TGTGCCAGCAGCTTAGGGACAGTTGGGACCCAGTACTTC. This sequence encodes CASSLGTVGTQYF.